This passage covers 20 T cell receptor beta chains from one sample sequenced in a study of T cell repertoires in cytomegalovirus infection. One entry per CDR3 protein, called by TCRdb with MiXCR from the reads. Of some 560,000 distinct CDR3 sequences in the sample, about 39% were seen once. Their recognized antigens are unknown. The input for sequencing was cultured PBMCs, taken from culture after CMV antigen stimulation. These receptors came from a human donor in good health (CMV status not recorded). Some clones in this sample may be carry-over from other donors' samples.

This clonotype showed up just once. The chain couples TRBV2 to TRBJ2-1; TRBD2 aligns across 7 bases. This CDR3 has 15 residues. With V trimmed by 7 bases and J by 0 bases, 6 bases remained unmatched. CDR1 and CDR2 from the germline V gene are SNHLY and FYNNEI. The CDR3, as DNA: TGTGCCAGCACCGCGACGGGGGGCTCCTACAATGAGCAGTTCTTC. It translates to CASTATGGSYNEQFF.

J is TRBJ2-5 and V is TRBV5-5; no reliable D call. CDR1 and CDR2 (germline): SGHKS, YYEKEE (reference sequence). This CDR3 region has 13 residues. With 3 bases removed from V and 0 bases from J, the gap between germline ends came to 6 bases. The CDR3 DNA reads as TGTGCCAGCAGCTCGGTGGACCAAGAGACCCAGTACTTC. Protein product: CASSSVDQETQYF.

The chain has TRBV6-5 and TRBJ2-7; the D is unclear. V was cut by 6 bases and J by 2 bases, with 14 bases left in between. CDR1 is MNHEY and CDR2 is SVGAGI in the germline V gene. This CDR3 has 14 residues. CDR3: CASRRSGIAYEQYF. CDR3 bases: TGTGCCAGCAGGAGGTCAGGTATTGCCTACGAGCAGTACTTC.

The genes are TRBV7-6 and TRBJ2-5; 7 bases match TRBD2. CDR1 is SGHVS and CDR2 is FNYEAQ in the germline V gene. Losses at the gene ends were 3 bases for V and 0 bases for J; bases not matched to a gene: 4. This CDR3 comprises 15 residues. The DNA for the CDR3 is TGTGCCAGCAGCTTCGCTAGCGGAAACCAAGAGACCCAGTACTTC. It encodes CASSFASGNQETQYF.

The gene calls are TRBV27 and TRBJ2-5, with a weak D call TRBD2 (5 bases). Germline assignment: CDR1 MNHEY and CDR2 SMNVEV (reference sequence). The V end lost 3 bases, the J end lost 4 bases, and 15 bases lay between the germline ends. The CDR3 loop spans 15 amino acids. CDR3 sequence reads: CASSFHRAEGETQYF. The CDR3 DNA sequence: TGTGCCAGCAGTTTCCACCGGGCTGAGGGAGAGACCCAGTACTTC.

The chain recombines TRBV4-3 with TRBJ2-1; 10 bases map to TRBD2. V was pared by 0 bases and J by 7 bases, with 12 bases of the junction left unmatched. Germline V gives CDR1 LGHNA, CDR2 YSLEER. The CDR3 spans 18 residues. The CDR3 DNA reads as TGCGCCAGCAGCCAAGACGGTACACTAGCGGGAAGTGGGAATGAGCAGTTCTTC. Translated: CASSQDGTLAGSGNEQFF.

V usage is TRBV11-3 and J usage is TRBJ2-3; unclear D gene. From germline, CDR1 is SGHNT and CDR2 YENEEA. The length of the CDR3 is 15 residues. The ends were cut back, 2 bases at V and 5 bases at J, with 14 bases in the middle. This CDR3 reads CASSLNGGVGDTQYF. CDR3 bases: TGTGCCAGCAGCTTAAACGGTGGAGTTGGAGATACGCAGTATTTT.

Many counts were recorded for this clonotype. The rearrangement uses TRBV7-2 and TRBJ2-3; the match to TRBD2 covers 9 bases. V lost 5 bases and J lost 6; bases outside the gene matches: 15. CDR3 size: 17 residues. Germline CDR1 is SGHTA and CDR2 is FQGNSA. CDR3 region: CASSPRGVAGVADTQYF. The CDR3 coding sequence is TGTGCCAGCAGCCCCAGGGGGGTAGCGGGAGTTGCGGATACGCAGTATTTT.

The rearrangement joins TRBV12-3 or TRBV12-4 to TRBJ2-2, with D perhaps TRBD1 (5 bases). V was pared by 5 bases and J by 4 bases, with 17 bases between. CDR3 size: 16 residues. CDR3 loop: CASSQQPWGGTGELFF. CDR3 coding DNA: TGTGCCAGCAGTCAACAACCGTGGGGCGGCACCGGGGAGCTGTTTTTT.

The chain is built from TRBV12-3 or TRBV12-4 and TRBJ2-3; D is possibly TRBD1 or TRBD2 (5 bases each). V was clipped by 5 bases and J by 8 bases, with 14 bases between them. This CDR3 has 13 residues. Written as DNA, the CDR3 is TGTGCCAGCAGTCCCTGGGGGTCAGGTACGCAGTATTTT. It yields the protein CASSPWGSGTQYF.

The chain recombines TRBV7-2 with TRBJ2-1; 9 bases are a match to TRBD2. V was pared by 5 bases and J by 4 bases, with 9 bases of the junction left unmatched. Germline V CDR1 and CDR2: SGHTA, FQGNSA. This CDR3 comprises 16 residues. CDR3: CASSKPLLAGYNEQFF. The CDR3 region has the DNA TGTGCCAGCAGCAAACCGTTGCTAGCGGGGTACAATGAGCAGTTCTTC.

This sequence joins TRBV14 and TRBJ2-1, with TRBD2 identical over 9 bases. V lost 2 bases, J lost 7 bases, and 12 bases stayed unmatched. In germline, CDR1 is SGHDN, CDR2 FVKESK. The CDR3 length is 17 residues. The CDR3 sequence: CASSQKRGGRALNEQFF. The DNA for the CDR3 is TGTGCCAGCAGCCAAAAGAGGGGCGGGAGGGCCCTTAATGAGCAGTTCTTC.

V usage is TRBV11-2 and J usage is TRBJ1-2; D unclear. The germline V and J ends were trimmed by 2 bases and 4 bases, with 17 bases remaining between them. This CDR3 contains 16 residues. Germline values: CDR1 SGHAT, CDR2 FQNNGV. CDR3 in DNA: TGTGCCAGCAGCTTACTACGGGGTGGGCGAACCTATGGCTACACCTTC. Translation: CASSLLRGGRTYGYTF.

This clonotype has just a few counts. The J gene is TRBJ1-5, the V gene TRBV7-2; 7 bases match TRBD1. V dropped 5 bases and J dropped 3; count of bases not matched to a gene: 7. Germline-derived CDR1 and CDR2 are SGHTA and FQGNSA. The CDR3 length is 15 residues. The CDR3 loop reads CASSVRGGFNQPQHF. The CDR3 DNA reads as TGTGCCAGCAGCGTCCGAGGGGGCTTCAATCAGCCCCAGCATTTT.

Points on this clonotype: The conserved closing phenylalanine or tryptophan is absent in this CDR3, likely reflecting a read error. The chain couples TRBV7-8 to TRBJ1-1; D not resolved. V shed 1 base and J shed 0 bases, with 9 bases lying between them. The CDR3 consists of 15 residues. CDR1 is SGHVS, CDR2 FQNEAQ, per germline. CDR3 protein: CASSLGVLLNTEAFL. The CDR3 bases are TGTGCCAGCAGCTTAGGCGTCCTGCTGAACACTGAAGCTTTCCTT.

CDR3: CASSYVGVPGHGQYF. The CDR3 bases are TGTGCCAGCAGTTACGTCGGGGTTCCGGGTCACGGGCAGTACTTC. This rearrangement joins TRBV6-2 or TRBV6-3 to TRBJ2-7; a weak D match, TRBD2 (5 bases). Trimming left V 2 bases short and J 9 bases short, with 20 bases between. CDR1 is MNHEY, CDR2 SVGEGT, per germline. The length of the CDR3 is 15 residues.

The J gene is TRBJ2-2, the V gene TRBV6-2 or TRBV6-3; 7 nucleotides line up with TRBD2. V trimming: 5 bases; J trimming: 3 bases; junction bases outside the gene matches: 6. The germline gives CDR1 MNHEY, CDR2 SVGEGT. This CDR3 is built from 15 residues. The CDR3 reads CASSDGTTYTGELFF. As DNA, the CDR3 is TGTGCCAGCAGTGACGGGACTACCTACACCGGGGAGCTGTTTTTT.

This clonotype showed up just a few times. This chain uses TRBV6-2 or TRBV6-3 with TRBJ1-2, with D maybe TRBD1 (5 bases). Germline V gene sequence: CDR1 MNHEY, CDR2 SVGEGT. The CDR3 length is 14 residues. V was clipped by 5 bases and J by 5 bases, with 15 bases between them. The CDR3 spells CASSRDVARYGYTF. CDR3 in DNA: TGTGCCAGCAGTCGGGACGTGGCCAGGTATGGCTACACCTTC.

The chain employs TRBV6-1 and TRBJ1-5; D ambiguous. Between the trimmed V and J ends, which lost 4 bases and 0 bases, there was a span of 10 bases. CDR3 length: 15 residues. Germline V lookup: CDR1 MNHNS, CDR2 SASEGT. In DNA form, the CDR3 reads TGTGCCAGCAGTGGAATCTTTTATAGCAATCAGCCCCAGCATTTT. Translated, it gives CASSGIFYSNQPQHF.

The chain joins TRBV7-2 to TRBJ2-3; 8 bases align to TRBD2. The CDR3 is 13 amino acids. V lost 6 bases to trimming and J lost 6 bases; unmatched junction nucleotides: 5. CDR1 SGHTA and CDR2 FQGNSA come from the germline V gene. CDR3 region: CASRFSGADTQYF. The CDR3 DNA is TGTGCCAGCAGATTTAGCGGGGCGGATACGCAGTATTTT.